This T cell receptor (beta chain) was captured in a study of T cells in Graves' hyperthyroidism and ophthalmopathy. Amplification targeted TCR beta CDR3 regions from RNA transcripts. The TCR CDR3 first-round RT-PCR relied on the HTBI primer set. One entry per CDR3 protein, called by TCRdb with MiXCR from the multiplex PCR reads. This table holds approximately 430,000 distinct CDR3 sequences, about a sixth found once. The germline gives CDR1 KGHDR, CDR2 SFDVKD. The V and J ends lost 7 bases and 6 bases respectively, with 15 bases between them. This CDR3 region has 14 residues. The sequencing input was blood. The V gene is TRBV24-1, the J gene TRBJ1-5, with D possibly matching TRBD1 (6 bases). The receptor was derived from a young woman with Graves' hyperthyroidism. The CDR3 bases are TGTGCCACCAGCTTTGCGGGGGCCTTTCAGCCCCAGCATTTT. Translated, it gives CATSFAGAFQPQHF.